Below are 6 T cell receptor beta chains sequenced from a single sample in a study of blood T cell repertoires in COVID-19. Produced via immunoSEQ multiplex PCR; TCRdb's table is partial and in-frame only. The data show fewer than 500,000 clones, about four fifths seen once. Sample: peripheral blood. These receptors were taken from a human donor with acute or convalescent COVID-19. The donor label of this sample is uncertain.

V gene TRBV5-1 combines with J gene TRBJ2-2; TRBD1 is a possible D gene (6 bases). CDR1 and CDR2 (germline): SGHRS, YFSETQ. Trimming cost V 3 bases and J 3 bases, with 15 bases left between them. The CDR3 sequence is 16 residues long. The chain's CDR3 is CASSSRGQGDTGELFF. DNA of the CDR3: TGCGCCAGCAGCTCTCGGGGACAAGGGGACACCGGGGAGCTGTTTTTT.

The chain uses TRBV28 and TRBJ1-5, with D perhaps TRBD1 (6 bases). Trimming took 7 bases from V and 3 from J, leaving 13 bases between them. The CDR3 is 14 amino acids. Germline values: CDR1 MDHEN, CDR2 SYDVKM. The CDR3 DNA reads TGTGCCAGCACCGCCGGACAGTACAATCAGCCCCAGCATTTT. This encodes CASTAGQYNQPQHF.

The chain joins TRBV7-2 to TRBJ2-1, with 14 bases aligning to TRBD2. V lost 5 bases to trimming and J lost 9 bases; unmatched junction nucleotides: 9. Germline-derived CDR1 and CDR2 are SGHTA and FQGNSA. The CDR3 covers 16 residues. The CDR3 bases are TGTGCCAGCAGCGGACCCGGACTAGCGGGAGGAAGTGAGCAGTTCTTC. Encoded protein: CASSGPGLAGGSEQFF.

This chain connects TRBV6-5 to TRBJ1-3, with 7 positions matching TRBD1. The length of the CDR3 is 14 residues. The germline V gene encodes CDR1 MNHEY and CDR2 SVGAGI. V dropped 6 bases and J dropped 4; count of bases not matched to a gene: 6. DNA for the CDR3: TGTGCCAGCAGCCGTTCGGGACAGGGAAACACCATATATTTT. Translating gives CASSRSGQGNTIYF.

The chain carries TRBV5-6 and TRBJ1-3, with D maybe TRBD1 (6 bases). Germline lookup yields CDR1 SGHDT and CDR2 YYEEEE. The V end lost 0 bases, the J end lost 4 bases, and 11 bases lay between the germline ends. The CDR3 runs 15 residues. CDR3 sequence (DNA): TGTGCCAGCAGCTTGGAGGGGGTAGGAGGAAACACCATATATTTT. Protein sequence: CASSLEGVGGNTIYF.

V gene TRBV29-1 combines with J gene TRBJ2-7; TRBD2 is a possible D gene (5 bases). Trimming took off 4 bases at V and 0 bases at J, with 10 bases between the two ends. The CDR3 loop spans 13 amino acids. The germline V gene has CDR1 SQVTM and CDR2 ANQGSEA. CDR3 bases: TGCAGCGTTGCCGACGGAGGCTCCTACGAGCAGTACTTC. The encoded protein is CSVADGGSYEQYF.